Sequencing of this TCR beta chain was carried out in a study of shared clonotypes between healthy human individuals. Overall study: Contributing individuals were two females and a few males aged 18 to 49.

Per the authors' pipeline: From ImmunoSEQ came sequences covering only the junction and carrying no quality scores, so filtering differed. Measured with immunoSEQ multiplex PCR; TCRdb has only the in-frame clones, and not every one. V and J calls and clone size are as listed in that table; D and trimming were resolved from the DNA. The sample lists about 2 million clones, about 94% seen once, with 1.2% in the top ten. The naive CD8 fraction comprised CD45RO-negative cells positively selected for CCR7 and excluded terminally differentiated effector memory CD45RA+ cells. Findings and caveats of the study: Researchers found naive subsets generally carried larger estimated richness than memory subsets. Investigators collected only blood, and repertoires in tissues likely differ.

With regard to this clone: As yet, its antigen is unknown.

CDR1 is SNHLY, CDR2 FYNNEI, per germline. Trimming took off 9 bases at V and 1 base at J, with 14 bases between the two ends. This CDR3 has 14 amino acids. V gene TRBV2 combines with J gene TRBJ2-3; unclear D gene. The TCR sequence derives from a man between 18 and 35 years old in good health. The sample taken for sequencing was naive CD8+ T cells sorted from blood. CDR3 coding DNA: TGTGCCAGTGCCCCCCAACGGGGCACAGATACGCAGTATTTT. Protein sequence: CASAPQRGTDTQYF.